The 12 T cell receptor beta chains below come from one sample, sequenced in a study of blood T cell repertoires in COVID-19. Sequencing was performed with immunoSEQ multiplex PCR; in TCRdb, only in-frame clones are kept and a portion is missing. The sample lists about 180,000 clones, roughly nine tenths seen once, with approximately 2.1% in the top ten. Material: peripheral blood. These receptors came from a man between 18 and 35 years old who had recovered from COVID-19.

This CDR3 is CASSRTGTRDSPLHF. In nucleotides, the CDR3 is TGCGCCAGCAGCCGAACCGGGACTAGGGATTCACCCCTCCACTTT. The rearrangement joins TRBV4-3 to TRBJ1-6; D is possibly TRBD1 (5 bases). The germline CDR1 and CDR2 sequences are LGHNA and YSLEER. CDR3 length: 15 amino acids. Trimming took 4 bases from V and 8 from J, leaving 15 bases between them.

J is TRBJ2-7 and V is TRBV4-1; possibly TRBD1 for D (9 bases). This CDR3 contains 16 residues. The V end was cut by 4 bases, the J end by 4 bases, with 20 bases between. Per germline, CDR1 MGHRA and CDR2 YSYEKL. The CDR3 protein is CASSLIAGQGSYEQYF. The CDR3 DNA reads TGCGCCAGCAGCCTCATAGCGGGACAGGGATCTTACGAGCAGTACTTC.

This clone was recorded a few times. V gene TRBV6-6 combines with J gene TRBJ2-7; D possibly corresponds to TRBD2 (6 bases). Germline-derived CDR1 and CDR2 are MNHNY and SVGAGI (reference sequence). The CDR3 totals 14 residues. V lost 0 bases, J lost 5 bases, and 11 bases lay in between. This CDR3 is CASSYSGGLNEQYF. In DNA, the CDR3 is TGTGCCAGCAGTTACTCCGGAGGGCTCAACGAGCAGTACTTC.

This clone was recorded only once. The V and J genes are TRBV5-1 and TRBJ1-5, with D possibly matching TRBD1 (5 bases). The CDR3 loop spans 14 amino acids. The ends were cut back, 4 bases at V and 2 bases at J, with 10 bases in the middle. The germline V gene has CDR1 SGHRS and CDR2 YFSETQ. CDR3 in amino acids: CASSPRGGNQPQHF. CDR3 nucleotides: TGCGCCAGCAGCCCCCGGGGGGGCAATCAGCCCCAGCATTTT.

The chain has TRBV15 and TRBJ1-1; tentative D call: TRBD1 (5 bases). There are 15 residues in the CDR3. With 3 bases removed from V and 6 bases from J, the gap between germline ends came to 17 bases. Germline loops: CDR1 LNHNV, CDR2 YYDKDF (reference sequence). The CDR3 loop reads CATSREKLPGAEAFF. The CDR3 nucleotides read TGTGCCACCAGCAGGGAAAAATTACCGGGGGCTGAAGCTTTCTTT.

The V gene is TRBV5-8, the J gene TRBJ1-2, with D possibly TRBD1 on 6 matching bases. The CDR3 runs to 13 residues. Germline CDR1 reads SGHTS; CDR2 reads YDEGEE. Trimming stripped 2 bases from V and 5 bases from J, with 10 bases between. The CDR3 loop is CASSFGTTYGYTF. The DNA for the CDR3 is TGTGCCAGCAGCTTCGGGACAACATATGGCTACACCTTC. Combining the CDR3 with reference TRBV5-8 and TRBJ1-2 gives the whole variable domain EAGVTQSPTHLIKTRGQQATLRCSPISGHTSVYWYQQALGLGLQFLLWYDEGEERNRGNFPPRFSGRQFPNYSSELNVNALELEDSALYLCASSFGTTYGYTFGSGTRLTVV.

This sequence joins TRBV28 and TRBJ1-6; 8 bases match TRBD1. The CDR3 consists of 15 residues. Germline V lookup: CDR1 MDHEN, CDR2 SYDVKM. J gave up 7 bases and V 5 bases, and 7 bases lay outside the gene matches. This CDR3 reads CASSPGTGSNSPLHF. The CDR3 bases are TGTGCCAGCAGTCCCGGGACAGGCTCGAATTCACCCCTCCACTTT.

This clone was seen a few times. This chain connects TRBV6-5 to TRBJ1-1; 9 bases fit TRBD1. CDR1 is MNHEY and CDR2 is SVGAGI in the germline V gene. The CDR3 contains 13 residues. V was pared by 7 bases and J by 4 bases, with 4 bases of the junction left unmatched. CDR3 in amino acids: CASNRGLGTEAFF. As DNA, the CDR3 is TGTGCCAGCAACAGGGGGCTGGGCACTGAAGCTTTCTTT.

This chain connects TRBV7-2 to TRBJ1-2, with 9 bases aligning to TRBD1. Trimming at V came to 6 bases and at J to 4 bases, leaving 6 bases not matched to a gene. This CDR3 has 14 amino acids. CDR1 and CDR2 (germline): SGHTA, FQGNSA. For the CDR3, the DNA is TGTGCCAGCAGACCGACAGGGGGGCTCTATGGCTACACCTTC. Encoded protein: CASRPTGGLYGYTF.

The CDR3 is CASSSEREGHYEQFF. CDR3 nucleotide sequence: TGTGCCAGCAGCTCTGAGCGGGAGGGCCACTATGAGCAGTTCTTC. This chain joins TRBV7-9 and TRBJ2-1, with 10 bases matching TRBD2. V was pared by 4 bases and J by 8 bases, with 8 bases of the junction left unmatched. Per germline, CDR1 SEHNR and CDR2 FQNEAQ (reference sequence). This CDR3 contains 15 residues. Filled out from reference TRBV7-9 and TRBJ2-1, the complete variable domain reads DTGVSQNPRHKITKRGQNVTFRCDPISEHNRLYWYRQTLGQGPEFLTYFQNEAQLEKSRLLSDRFSAERPKGSFSTLEIQRTEQGDSAMYLCASSSEREGHYEQFFGPGTRLTVL.

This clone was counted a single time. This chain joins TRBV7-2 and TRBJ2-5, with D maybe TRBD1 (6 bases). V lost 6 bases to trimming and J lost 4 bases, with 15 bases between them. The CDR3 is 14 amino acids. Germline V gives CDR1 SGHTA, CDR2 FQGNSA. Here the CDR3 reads CASRPDRSVETQYF. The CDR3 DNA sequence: TGTGCCAGCAGACCCGACAGGTCGGTAGAGACCCAGTACTTC.

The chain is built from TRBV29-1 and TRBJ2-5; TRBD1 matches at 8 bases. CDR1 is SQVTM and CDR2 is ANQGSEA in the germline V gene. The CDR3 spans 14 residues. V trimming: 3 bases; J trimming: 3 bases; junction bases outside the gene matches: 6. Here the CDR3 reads CSVDRGLGKETQYF. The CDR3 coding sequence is TGCAGCGTTGACAGGGGGCTGGGTAAAGAGACCCAGTACTTC.